This T cell receptor beta chain appears in the sequencing data of a study of Graves' ophthalmopathy and Graves' hyperthyroidism. Study-wide findings and caveats: The authors also found most expanded thyroid clonotypes above 0.001 frequency in blood.

A note on this clonotype: Its specificity is not known.

For repertoire sequencing, the TCR beta CDR3 regions were amplified from RNA transcripts. HTBI primers were used in a first-round RT-PCR, which preceded a second-round multiplex PCR. TCRdb used MiXCR to reprocess the multiplex PCR reads, holding one entry per CDR3 protein. Here the sample spans more than 1,000,000 distinct CDR3 sequences, about two fifths being singletons. Exclusion covered patients with other autoimmune diseases or uncontrolled infections (as well as pregnancy or lactation). V lost 1 base and J 4 bases, leaving 10 bases between the germline ends. CDR3 length: 14 residues. This TCR was sampled from an adult man with Graves' hyperthyroidism. Sequences were obtained from peripheral blood or thyroid tissue (not recorded which). The V and J genes are TRBV12-3 or TRBV12-4 and TRBJ2-5; no clear D gene. Here the CDR3 reads CASSLVSVRETQYF. CDR3 DNA sequence: TGTGCCAGCAGTTTAGTATCCGTGCGAGAGACCCAGTACTTC.